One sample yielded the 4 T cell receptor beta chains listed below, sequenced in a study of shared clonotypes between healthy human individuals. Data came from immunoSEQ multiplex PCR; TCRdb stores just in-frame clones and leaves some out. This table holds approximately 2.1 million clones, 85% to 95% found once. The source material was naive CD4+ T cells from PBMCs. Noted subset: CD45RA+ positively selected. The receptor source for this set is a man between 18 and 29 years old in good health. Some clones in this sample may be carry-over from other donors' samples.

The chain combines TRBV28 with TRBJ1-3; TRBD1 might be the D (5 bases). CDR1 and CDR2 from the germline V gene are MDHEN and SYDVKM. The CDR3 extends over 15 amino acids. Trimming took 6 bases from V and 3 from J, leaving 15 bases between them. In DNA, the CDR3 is TGTGCCAGCAGCACGGGACTAGTAGGTGGAAACACCATATATTTT. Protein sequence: CASSTGLVGGNTIYF. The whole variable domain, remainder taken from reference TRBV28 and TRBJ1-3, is DVKVTQSSRYLVKRTGEKVFLECVQDMDHENMFWYRQDPGLGLRLIYFSYDVKMKEKGDIPEGYSVSREKKERFSLILESASTNQTSMYLCASSTGLVGGNTIYFGEGSWLTVV.

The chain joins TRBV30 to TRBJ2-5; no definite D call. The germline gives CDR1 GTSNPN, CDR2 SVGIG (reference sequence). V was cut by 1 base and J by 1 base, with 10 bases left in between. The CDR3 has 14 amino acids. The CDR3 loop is CAWSGVGIQETQYF. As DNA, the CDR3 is TGTGCCTGGAGTGGTGTCGGAATCCAAGAGACCCAGTACTTC.

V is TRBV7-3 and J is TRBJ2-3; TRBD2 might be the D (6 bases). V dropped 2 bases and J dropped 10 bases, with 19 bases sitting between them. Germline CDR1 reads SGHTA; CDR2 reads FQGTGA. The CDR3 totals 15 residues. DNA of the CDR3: TGTGCCAGCAGCTTAGCGGGAAACGATGGCATTGCGCAGTATTTT. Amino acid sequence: CASSLAGNDGIAQYF.

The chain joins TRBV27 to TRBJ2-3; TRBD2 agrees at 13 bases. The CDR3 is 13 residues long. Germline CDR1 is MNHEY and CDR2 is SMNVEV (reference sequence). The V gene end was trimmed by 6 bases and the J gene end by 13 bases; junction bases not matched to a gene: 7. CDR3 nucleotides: TGTGCCAGCAGCCCAGGACTAGCGGGAGCCGAGTATTTT. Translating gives CASSPGLAGAEYF.